One sample yielded the 31 T cell receptor beta chains listed below, sequenced in a study of blood T cell repertoires in COVID-19. Here immunoSEQ multiplex PCR was the method, and the copy in TCRdb shows in-frame clones only, minus some. The top ten hold 2.5% to 3.5% of the sample, which has under 400,000 clones, almost 90% seen once. Sequencing was done on a sample of peripheral blood. The receptor set was obtained from a woman aged 25 to 39 with COVID-19, enrolled during active disease.

The genes are TRBV7-3 and TRBJ2-2; 9 bases are shared with TRBD2. CDR1 is SGHTA, CDR2 FQGTGA, per germline. J lost 7 bases, V lost 3 bases, and 6 bases had no gene match. The CDR3 loop spans 15 amino acids. The CDR3, as DNA: TGTGCCAGCAGCTTGGCTAGCGGGATGGGCGGGGAGCTGTTTTTT. This encodes CASSLASGMGGELFF.

This clone was found a few times. The gene calls are TRBV29-1 and TRBJ1-2; no firm D call. Germline V gene sequence: CDR1 SQVTM, CDR2 ANQGSEA. V was cut by 4 bases and J by 0 bases, with 6 bases left in between. There are 12 residues in the CDR3. DNA for the CDR3: TGCAGCGTTGCGTCCTCTAACTATGGCTACACCTTC. It encodes CSVASSNYGYTF.

The chain has TRBV6-2 or TRBV6-3 and TRBJ1-1; maybe TRBD1 (6 bases). V lost 7 bases, J lost 4 bases, and 16 bases lay in between. The CDR3 covers 14 residues. CDR1 is MNHEY, CDR2 SVGEGT, per germline. The CDR3 here is CASTPTGRSTEAFF. CDR3 nucleotide sequence: TGTGCCAGCACCCCGACAGGAAGAAGCACTGAAGCTTTCTTT.

The chain has TRBV7-8 and TRBJ2-3; TRBD2 aligns across 9 bases. Germline values: CDR1 SGHVS, CDR2 FQNEAQ. The V and J ends lost 5 bases and 6 bases, in that order; junction bases with no gene match: 6. The CDR3 runs to 14 residues. The CDR3 protein is CASSLLGLADTQYF. In DNA form, the CDR3 reads TGTGCCAGCAGCCTGCTAGGACTAGCGGATACGCAGTATTTT.

The rearrangement joins TRBV19 to TRBJ1-5, with 7 bases that match TRBD1. The germline CDR1 and CDR2 sequences are LNHDA and SQIVND (reference sequence). V gave up 6 bases and J gave up 2 bases; unmatched junction bases: 13. This CDR3 is 17 amino acids long. The CDR3 sequence is CASSISSTGIGNQPQHF. The DNA for the CDR3 is TGTGCCAGTAGCATTTCCTCGACAGGGATCGGCAATCAGCCCCAGCATTTT.

This chain connects TRBV5-6 to TRBJ1-1, with a weak D call TRBD1 (5 bases). The CDR3 has 15 residues. Trimming shortened V by 2 bases and J by 10 bases, and 21 bases separated the two germline ends. Germline V CDR1 and CDR2: SGHDT, YYEEEE. CDR3 sequence (DNA): TGTGCCAGCAGCTTAGCCTTCGGGACTTTTGGGGGAGCTTTCTTT. As protein: CASSLAFGTFGGAFF.

This clone came up once. V usage is TRBV3-1 (or the pseudogene TRBV3-2) and J usage is TRBJ1-2; the D is unclear. The CDR3 length is 15 residues. Per germline, CDR1 LGHDT and CDR2 YNNKEL (reference sequence). Trimming left V 1 base short and J 2 bases short, with 11 bases between. DNA for the CDR3: TGTGCCAGCAGCCAAGTGGCTGGCGGAAACTATGGCTACACCTTC. Protein sequence: CASSQVAGGNYGYTF.

The chain recombines TRBV28 with TRBJ1-2; 9 bases are a match to TRBD1. There are 15 residues in the CDR3. Per the germline V gene, CDR1 is MDHEN and CDR2 is SYDVKM. The ends lost 3 bases at V and 3 bases at J; junction bases unmatched: 5. This chain's CDR3 is CASSLGDRDHYGYTF. The CDR3 bases are TGTGCCAGCAGTTTGGGGGACAGGGACCACTATGGCTACACCTTC.

The chain carries TRBV2 and TRBJ2-5; TRBD2 aligns across 16 bases. CDR3 length: 17 amino acids. Germline CDR1 SNHLY, CDR2 FYNNEI. The V segment lost 6 bases and the J segment 7 bases; nucleotides outside the gene matches: 11. DNA for the CDR3: TGTGCCAGCAGCGATCCGGGACTAGCGGGAGGGTTGGGGACCCAGTACTTC. It codes for CASSDPGLAGGLGTQYF.

The chain is built from TRBV11-3 and TRBJ1-1; D gene uncertain. V was clipped by 1 base and J by 2 bases, with 5 bases between them. From germline, CDR1 is SGHNT and CDR2 YENEEA. This CDR3 contains 13 residues. In DNA, the CDR3 is TGTGCCAGCAGCTTAGGGAGAAACACTGAAGCTTTCTTT. Amino acid sequence: CASSLGRNTEAFF.

The chain has TRBV18 and TRBJ1-5; D gene uncertain. Germline-derived CDR1 and CDR2 are KGHSH and LQKENI. The CDR3 extends over 13 amino acids. V was clipped by 5 bases and J by 9 bases, with 14 bases between them. The CDR3: CASSKGAAGPQHF. DNA of the CDR3: TGTGCCAGCTCAAAGGGCGCCGCGGGGCCCCAGCATTTT.

The genes are TRBV7-9 and TRBJ2-5; tentative D call: TRBD1 (6 bases). Germline V gives CDR1 SEHNR, CDR2 FQNEAQ (reference sequence). The CDR3 consists of 15 residues. With 5 bases removed from V and 2 bases from J, the gap between germline ends came to 15 bases. The CDR3 loop is CASSRRTGLQETQYF. CDR3 coding DNA: TGTGCCAGCAGCCGACGAACAGGGTTACAAGAGACCCAGTACTTC.

The gene calls are TRBV28 and TRBJ1-5; 10 nucleotides match TRBD1. Trimming cost V 6 bases and J 6 bases; bases outside gene matches: 11. The CDR3 is 16 amino acids. Germline V gene lookup returns CDR1 MDHEN and CDR2 SYDVKM. CDR3 region: CASRERDRGRSQPQHF. CDR3 in DNA: TGTGCCAGCAGGGAGCGGGACAGGGGCAGGAGTCAGCCCCAGCATTTT.

The chain joins TRBV5-1 to TRBJ2-7, with D maybe TRBD1 (6 bases). There are 15 residues in the CDR3. Germline CDR1 SGHRS, CDR2 YFSETQ. Trimming removed 3 bases from V and 2 bases from J, with 15 bases in between. The CDR3 nucleotides are TGCGCCAGCAGCTCGCCGGACAGAGCAACCTACGAGCAGTACTTC. Its translation is CASSSPDRATYEQYF.

This clone was seen once. This chain uses TRBV27 with TRBJ2-7; 7 nucleotides match TRBD2. Germline V lookup: CDR1 MNHEY, CDR2 SMNVEV (reference sequence). With 3 bases clipped from V and 1 base from J, the junction kept 9 bases outside the gene matches. The CDR3 is 16 amino acids. In nucleotides, the CDR3 is TGTGCCAGCAGTTTGTCCGGACTAGTGGGATCCTACGAGCAGTACTTC. Its protein is CASSLSGLVGSYEQYF.

The V and J genes are TRBV12-5 and TRBJ2-1, with a tentative D call TRBD1 (5 bases). Germline-derived CDR1 and CDR2 are LGHNT and FRNRAP. Trimming took off 1 base at V and 1 base at J, with 5 bases between the two ends. The CDR3 is 14 amino acids. CDR3 sequence reads: CASGLEGSYNEQFF. The CDR3 region has the DNA TGTGCTAGTGGTTTGGAGGGGTCCTACAATGAGCAGTTCTTC.

The J gene is TRBJ2-3, the V gene TRBV18; D is ambiguous. The CDR3 totals 14 residues. Trimming shortened V by 2 bases and J by 4 bases, and 10 bases separated the two germline ends. The germline CDR1 and CDR2 sequences are KGHSH and LQKENI. The CDR3 loop reads CASSPLLGSDTQYF. For the CDR3, the DNA is TGTGCCAGCTCACCATTACTGGGCTCAGATACGCAGTATTTT.

The chain employs TRBV12-3 or TRBV12-4 and TRBJ2-5; D gene unclear. The CDR3 spans 13 residues. The V and J ends lost 2 bases and 5 bases respectively, with 9 bases between them. Here the CDR3 reads CASSLRSFETQYF. The CDR3 DNA reads TGTGCCAGCAGTTTAAGGAGCTTTGAGACCCAGTACTTC.

The rearrangement uses TRBV9 and TRBJ1-2, with 7 bases fitting TRBD1. V shed 1 base and J 10 bases; nucleotides not matched to a gene: 7. Germline CDR1 reads SGDLS; CDR2 reads YYNGEE. There are 13 residues in the CDR3. The CDR3 loop reads CASSVTPGQIYTF. The CDR3 DNA is TGTGCCAGCAGCGTAACTCCGGGACAGATCTACACCTTC.

The chain carries TRBV7-6 and TRBJ2-2; D is perhaps TRBD1 (6 bases). There are 18 residues in the CDR3. Germline V gene sequence: CDR1 SGHVS, CDR2 FNYEAQ. Trimming took off 3 bases at V and 4 bases at J, with 21 bases between the two ends. The DNA for the CDR3 is TGTGCCAGCAGCTTTAACCCCGACAGGAAACCTTCCACCGGGGAGCTGTTTTTT. Translating gives CASSFNPDRKPSTGELFF.

On this clone: In the same sample, other DNA sequences code for this CDR3. V gene TRBV19 combines with J gene TRBJ2-1; 8 nucleotides agree with TRBD2. This CDR3 is 16 amino acids long. The germline gives CDR1 LNHDA, CDR2 SQIVND (reference sequence). V lost 1 base, J lost 0 bases, and 2 bases stayed unmatched. CDR3 loop: CASSIVSGGSYNEQFF. The CDR3 DNA reads as TGTGCCAGTAGTATAGTAAGCGGGGGCTCCTACAATGAGCAGTTCTTC. Together with reference TRBV19 and TRBJ2-1, the CDR3 gives the full variable domain: DGGITQSPKYLFRKEGQNVTLSCEQNLNHDAMYWYRQDPGQGLRLIYYSQIVNDFQKGDIAEGYSVSREKKESFPLTVTSAQKNPTAFYLCASSIVSGGSYNEQFFGPGTRLTVL.

The chain links TRBV29-1 to TRBJ2-7; tentatively, D is TRBD2 (6 bases). The V gene lost 4 bases and the J gene lost 5 bases, with 15 bases spanning the gap. The CDR3 runs 13 residues. Germline V lookup: CDR1 SQVTM, CDR2 ANQGSEA. The CDR3 sequence: CSVGRGMRHEQYF. CDR3 bases: TGCAGCGTTGGCCGGGGGATGAGGCACGAGCAGTACTTC.

V usage is TRBV27 and J usage is TRBJ2-4; 13 bases fit TRBD2. The CDR3 spans 18 residues. Germline CDR1 and CDR2: MNHEY and SMNVEV (reference sequence). The V gene end was trimmed by 6 bases and the J gene end by 1 base; junction bases not matched to a gene: 9. CDR3 sequence reads: CASSRTSGRADAKNIQYF. For the CDR3, the DNA is TGTGCCAGCAGCCGTACTAGCGGGAGGGCCGATGCCAAAAACATTCAGTACTTC.

This chain joins TRBV6-1 and TRBJ1-5; 8 nucleotides line up with TRBD1. This CDR3 has 20 amino acids. From germline, CDR1 is MNHNS and CDR2 SASEGT. Trimming cost V 0 bases and J 2 bases; bases outside gene matches: 15. This chain's CDR3 is CASSEAANRDRRLRNQPQHF. For the CDR3, the DNA is TGTGCCAGCAGTGAAGCGGCGAACCGGGACAGGAGGTTACGCAATCAGCCCCAGCATTTT.

V gene TRBV27 combines with J gene TRBJ1-2; D possibly corresponds to TRBD1 (6 bases). V was trimmed by 5 bases and J by 3 bases, leaving 10 bases between them. The germline CDR1 and CDR2 sequences are MNHEY and SMNVEV (reference sequence). The CDR3 has 13 residues. This CDR3 is CASSNGQHYGYTF. The CDR3 DNA sequence: TGTGCCAGCAGTAACGGACAGCACTATGGCTACACCTTC.

Only one count was recorded for this clone. The rearrangement uses TRBV7-6 and TRBJ2-1; D remains unclear. CDR1 is SGHVS, CDR2 FNYEAQ, per germline. This CDR3 has 15 residues. With 1 base removed from V and 2 bases from J, the gap between germline ends came to 9 bases. CDR3 amino acids: CASSLENLAYNEQFF. The CDR3 bases are TGTGCCAGCAGCTTAGAAAATCTTGCCTACAATGAGCAGTTCTTC.

V usage is TRBV10-3 and J usage is TRBJ1-2, with 7 bases lining up with TRBD1. Looked up from germline, CDR1 is ENHRY and CDR2 is SYGVKD. The CDR3 has 16 residues. Germline trimming cut 3 bases from V and 8 bases from J; bases unmatched to any gene: 15. CDR3 DNA: TGTGCCATCAGTGACCCTGAGGGGGCGCGATTGAAGGGCTACACCTTC. Its translation is CAISDPEGARLKGYTF.

J is TRBJ2-7 and V is TRBV5-1; 10 nucleotides agree with TRBD2. Trimming removed 7 bases from V and 4 bases from J; junction bases left unmatched: 11. The CDR3 has 15 amino acids. Per the germline V gene, CDR1 is SGHRS and CDR2 is YFSETQ. The CDR3 DNA reads TGCGCCAGCCGAAACACTCAGCGGGAGGGGTACGAGCAGTACTTC. This sequence encodes CASRNTQREGYEQYF.

This clone was counted only a few times. The CDR3, as DNA: TGTGCCAGCAGCACTAGGAGAGACCAAGAGACCCAGTACTTC. Amino acid sequence: CASSTRRDQETQYF. This chain uses TRBV13 with TRBJ2-5, with a possible D match to TRBD2 (5 bases). This CDR3 is 14 amino acids long. CDR1 and CDR2 (germline): PRHDT, FYEKMQ (reference sequence). V lost 5 bases and J 0 bases, leaving 10 bases between the germline ends. The full variable domain, with the rest looked up from reference TRBV13 and TRBJ2-5, is AAGVIQSPRHLIKEKRETATLKCYPIPRHDTVYWYQQGPGQDPQFLISFYEKMQSDKGSIPDRFSAQQFSDYHSELNMSSLELGDSALYFCASSTRRDQETQYFGPGTRLLVL.

CDR3 coding DNA: TGTGCCAGCAATCGTCCCTCTGGAAACACCATATATTTT. This translates into CASNRPSGNTIYF. V and J are TRBV12-3 or TRBV12-4 and TRBJ1-3; D not resolved. The CDR3 has 13 residues. Trimming stripped 7 bases from V and 0 bases from J, with 7 bases between.

The rearrangement links TRBV3-1 (or the pseudogene TRBV3-2) to TRBJ2-6; the D is unclear. The germline gives CDR1 LGHDT, CDR2 YNNKEL (reference sequence). V lost 4 bases, J lost 0 bases, and 7 bases lay in between. This CDR3 has 15 residues. For the CDR3, the DNA is TGTGCCAGCAGCCCCACAGTCTCTGGGGCCAACGTCCTGACTTTC. As protein: CASSPTVSGANVLTF.